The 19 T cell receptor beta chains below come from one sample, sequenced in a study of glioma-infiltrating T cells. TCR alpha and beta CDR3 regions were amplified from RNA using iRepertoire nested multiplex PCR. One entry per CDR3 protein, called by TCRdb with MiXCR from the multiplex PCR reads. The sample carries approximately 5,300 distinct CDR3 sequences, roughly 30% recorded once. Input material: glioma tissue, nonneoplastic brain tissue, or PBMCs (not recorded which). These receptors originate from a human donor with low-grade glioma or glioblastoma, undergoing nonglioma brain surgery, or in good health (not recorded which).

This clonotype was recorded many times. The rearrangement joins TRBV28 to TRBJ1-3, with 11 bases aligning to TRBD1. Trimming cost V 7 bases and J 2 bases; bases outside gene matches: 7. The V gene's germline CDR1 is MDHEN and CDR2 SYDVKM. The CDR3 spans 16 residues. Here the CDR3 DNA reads TGTGCCAGCACCAGTTGGGGACAGGGGGCTGGAAACACCATATATTTT. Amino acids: CASTSWGQGAGNTIYF.

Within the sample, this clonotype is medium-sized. The CDR3 nucleotides read TGTGCCAGCAGTGACTTCTTCCAGGGACAGCCCCAGCATTTT. This encodes CASSDFFQGQPQHF. This chain connects TRBV2 to TRBJ1-5; the D gene is possibly TRBD1 (5 bases). Between the trimmed V and J ends, which lost 3 bases and 7 bases, there was a span of 13 bases. This CDR3 is 14 amino acids long. In germline, CDR1 is SNHLY, CDR2 FYNNEI.

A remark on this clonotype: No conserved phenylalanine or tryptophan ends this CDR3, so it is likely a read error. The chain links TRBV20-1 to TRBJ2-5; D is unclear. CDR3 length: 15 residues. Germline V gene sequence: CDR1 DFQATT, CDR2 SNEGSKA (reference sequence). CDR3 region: CSARAVGSWEEPQYS. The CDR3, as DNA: TGCAGTGCTAGAGCAGTGGGCTCATGGGAAGAGCCCCAGTACTCC.

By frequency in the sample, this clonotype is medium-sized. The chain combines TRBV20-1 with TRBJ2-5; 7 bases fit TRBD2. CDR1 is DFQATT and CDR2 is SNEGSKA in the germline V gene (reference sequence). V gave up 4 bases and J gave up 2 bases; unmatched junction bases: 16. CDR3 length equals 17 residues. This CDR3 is CSANQYSRAGLQETQYF. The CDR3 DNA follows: TGCAGTGCTAACCAATACTCGCGAGCGGGGCTACAAGAGACCCAGTACTTC.

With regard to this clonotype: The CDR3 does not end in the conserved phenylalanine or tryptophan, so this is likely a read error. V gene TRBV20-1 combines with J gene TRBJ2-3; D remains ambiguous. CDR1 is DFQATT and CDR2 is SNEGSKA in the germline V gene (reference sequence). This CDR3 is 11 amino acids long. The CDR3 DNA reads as TGCCGTGCGTTTAGCCAAGAGCCGCAGTATTGT. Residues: CRAFSQEPQYC.

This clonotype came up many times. The chain's CDR3 is CASSSTATGTTGYEQYF. The CDR3 DNA follows: TGTGCCAGCAGCTCGACAGCCACCGGGACAACCGGCTACGAGCAGTACTTC. The chain joins TRBV7-3 to TRBJ2-7, with D tentatively TRBD1 (6 bases). Per germline, CDR1 SGHTA and CDR2 FQGTGA. Trimming took off 4 bases at V and 3 bases at J, with 22 bases between the two ends. The CDR3 loop spans 17 amino acids.

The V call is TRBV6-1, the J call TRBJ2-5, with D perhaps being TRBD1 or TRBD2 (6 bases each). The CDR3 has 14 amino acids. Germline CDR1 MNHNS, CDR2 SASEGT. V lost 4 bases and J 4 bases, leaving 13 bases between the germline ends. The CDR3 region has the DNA TGTGCCAGCAGTGGAGGGGGGCGCGGAGAGACCCAGTACTTC. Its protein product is CASSGGGRGETQYF.

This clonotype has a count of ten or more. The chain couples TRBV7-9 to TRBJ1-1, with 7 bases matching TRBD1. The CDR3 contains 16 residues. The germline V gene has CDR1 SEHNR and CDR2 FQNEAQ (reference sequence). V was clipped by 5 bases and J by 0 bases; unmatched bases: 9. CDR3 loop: CASSQLGQLMNTEAFF. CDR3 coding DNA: TGTGCCAGCAGCCAACTGGGACAGCTGATGAACACTGAAGCTTTCTTT.

This CDR3 is CASRRRVDQPQHF. Here the CDR3 DNA reads TGTGCCAGCAGGCGGCGGGTTGATCAGCCCCAGCATTTT. The chain recombines TRBV12-3 or TRBV12-4 with TRBJ1-5; D unresolved. The V gene lost 6 bases and the J gene lost 5 bases, with 11 bases spanning the gap. The CDR3 length is 13 residues.

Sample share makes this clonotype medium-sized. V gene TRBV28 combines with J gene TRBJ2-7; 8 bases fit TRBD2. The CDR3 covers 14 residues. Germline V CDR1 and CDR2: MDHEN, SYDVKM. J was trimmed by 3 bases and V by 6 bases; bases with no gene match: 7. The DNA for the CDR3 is TGTGCCAGCAGCCAAGCCACTAGCGGCTACGAGCAGTACTTC. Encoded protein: CASSQATSGYEQYF.

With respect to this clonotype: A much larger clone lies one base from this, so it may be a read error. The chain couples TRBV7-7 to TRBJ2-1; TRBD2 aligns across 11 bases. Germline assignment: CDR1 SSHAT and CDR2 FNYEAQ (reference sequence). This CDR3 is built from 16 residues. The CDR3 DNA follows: TGTGCCAGCAGCTCGCTCGGGACTAGCGGCTACAATGAGCAGTCCTTC. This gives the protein CASSSLGTSGYNEQSF. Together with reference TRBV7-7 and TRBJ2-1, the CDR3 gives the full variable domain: GAGVSQSPRYKVTKRGQDVTLRCDPISSHATLYWYQQALGQGPEFLTYFNYEAQPDKSGLPSDRFSAERPEGSISTLTIQRTEQRDSAMYRCASSSLGTSGYNEQSFGPGTRLTVL.

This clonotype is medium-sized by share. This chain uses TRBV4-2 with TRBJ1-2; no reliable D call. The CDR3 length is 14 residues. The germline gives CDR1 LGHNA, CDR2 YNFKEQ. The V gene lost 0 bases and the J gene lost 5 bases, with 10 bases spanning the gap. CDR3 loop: CASSQEVRGYGYTF. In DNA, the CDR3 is TGTGCCAGCAGCCAAGAGGTCCGGGGATATGGCTACACCTTC.

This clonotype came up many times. CDR3: CSVDQQGVTDTQYF. CDR3 DNA sequence: TGCAGCGTTGATCAACAGGGGGTCACAGATACGCAGTATTTT. This chain uses TRBV29-1 with TRBJ2-3, with 8 bases identical to TRBD1. This CDR3 has 14 residues. Unmatched junction bases numbered 4, after V lost 3 bases and J lost 2 bases. Germline-derived CDR1 and CDR2 are SQVTM and ANQGSEA.

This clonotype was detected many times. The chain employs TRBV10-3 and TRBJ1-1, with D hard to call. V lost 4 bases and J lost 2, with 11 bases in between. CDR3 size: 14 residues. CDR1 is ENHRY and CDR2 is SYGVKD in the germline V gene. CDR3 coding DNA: TGTGCCATCAGTGTTCGAGACGCAAACACTGAAGCTTTCTTT. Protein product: CAISVRDANTEAFF.

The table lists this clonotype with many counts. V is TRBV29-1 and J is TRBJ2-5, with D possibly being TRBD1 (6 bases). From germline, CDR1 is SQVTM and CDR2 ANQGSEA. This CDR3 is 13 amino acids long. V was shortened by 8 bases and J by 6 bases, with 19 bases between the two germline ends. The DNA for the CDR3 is TGCAGCACCGACATGACAGGTCCGAAGACCCAGTACTTC. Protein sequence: CSTDMTGPKTQYF.

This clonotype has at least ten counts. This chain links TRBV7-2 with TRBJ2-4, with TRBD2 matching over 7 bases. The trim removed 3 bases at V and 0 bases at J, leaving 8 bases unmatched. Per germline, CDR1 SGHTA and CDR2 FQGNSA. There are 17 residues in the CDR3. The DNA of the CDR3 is TGTGCCAGCAGCTTGGGGGGGGGTCGGGCAGCCAAAAACATTCAGTACTTC. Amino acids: CASSLGGGRAAKNIQYF.

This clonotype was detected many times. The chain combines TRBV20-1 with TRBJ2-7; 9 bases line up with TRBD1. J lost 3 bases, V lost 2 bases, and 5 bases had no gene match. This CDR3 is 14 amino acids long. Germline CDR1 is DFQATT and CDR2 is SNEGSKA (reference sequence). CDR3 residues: CSARPRDRVYEQYF. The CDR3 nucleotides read TGCAGTGCTAGACCCCGGGACAGGGTCTACGAGCAGTACTTC.

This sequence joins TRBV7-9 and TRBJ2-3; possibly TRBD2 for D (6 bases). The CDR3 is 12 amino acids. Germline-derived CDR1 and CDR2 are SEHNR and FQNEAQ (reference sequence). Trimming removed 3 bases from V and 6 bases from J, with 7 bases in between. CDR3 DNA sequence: TGTGCCAGCAGCTTTAGCGGCGATACGCAGTATTTT. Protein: CASSFSGDTQYF. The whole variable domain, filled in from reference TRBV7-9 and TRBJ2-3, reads DTGVSQNPRHKITKRGQNVTFRCDPISEHNRLYWYRQTLGQGPEFLTYFQNEAQLEKSRLLSDRFSAERPKGSFSTLEIQRTEQGDSAMYLCASSFSGDTQYFGPGTRLTVL.

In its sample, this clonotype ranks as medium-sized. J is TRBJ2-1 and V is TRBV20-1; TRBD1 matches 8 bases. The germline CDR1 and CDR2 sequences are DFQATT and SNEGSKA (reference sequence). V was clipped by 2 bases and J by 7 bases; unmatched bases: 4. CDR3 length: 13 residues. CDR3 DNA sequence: TGCAGTGCTAGACAGGGGGCGTTAAATGAGCAGTTCTTC. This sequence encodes CSARQGALNEQFF.